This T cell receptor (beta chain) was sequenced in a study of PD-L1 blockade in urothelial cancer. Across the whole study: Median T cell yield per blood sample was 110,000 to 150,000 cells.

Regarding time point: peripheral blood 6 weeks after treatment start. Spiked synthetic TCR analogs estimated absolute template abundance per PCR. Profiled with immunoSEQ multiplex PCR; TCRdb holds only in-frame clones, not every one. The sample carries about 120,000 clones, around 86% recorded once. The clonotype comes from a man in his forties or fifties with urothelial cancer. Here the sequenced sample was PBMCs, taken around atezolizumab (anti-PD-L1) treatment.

CDR3 bases: TGTGCCATCAGGGAAGGTGAGGTGTCAGACGAGCAGTACTTC. Its protein is CAIREGEVSDEQYF. The chain uses TRBV7-9 and TRBJ2-7; tentatively, D is TRBD1 (5 bases). Per the germline V gene, CDR1 is SEHNR and CDR2 is FQNEAQ (reference sequence). Trimming took off 10 bases at V and 5 bases at J, with 21 bases between the two ends. The CDR3 spans 14 residues.